The rows below give T cell receptor beta chains drawn from one sample of a study of T cell repertoires in cytomegalovirus infection. Using its own MiXCR run on the reads, TCRdb lists one record per CDR3 protein. The data hold under 300,000 distinct CDR3 sequences, with about 15% observed a single time. Sequencing used CD8+ T cells from PBMCs. These TCRs come from a human donor in good health (CMV status not recorded). Some clones in this sample may be carry-over from other donors' samples. The CDR3 runs from the conserved cysteine through the conserved F or W. The D gene is left open where the match is weak. Clone size is stated in some rows and not others, as once, few, many or a class when expanded.

clone_size: NA; j_call: TRBJ2-1; d_call: TRBD2; v_call: TRBV5-1; cdr3_nt: TGCGCCAGCAGCTTGTTAGGGCTAGCGGGGGGTTCTAGCTCCTACAATGAGCAGTTCTTC; cdr3_aa: CASSLLGLAGGSSSYNEQFF
clone_size: few; j_call: TRBJ1-1; d_call: NA; v_call: TRBV20-1; cdr3_nt: TGCAGTGCTAGATTTCGGACGGCAGGCAGCGCTGAAGCTTTCTTT; cdr3_aa: CSARFRTAGSAEAFF
clone_size: many; j_call: TRBJ2-3; d_call: NA; v_call: TRBV12-3/TRBV12-4; cdr3_nt: TGTGCCAGCAGTTTCCGACTTGGGGAGCGGACTAGCACAGATACGCAGTATTTT; cdr3_aa: CASSFRLGERTSTDTQYF
clone_size: many; j_call: TRBJ1-5; d_call: TRBD1; v_call: TRBV27; cdr3_nt: TGTGCCAGCAGCCGCACAGGGGCCCATCAGCCCCAGCATTTT; cdr3_aa: CASSRTGAHQPQHF
clone_size: NA; j_call: TRBJ1-6; d_call: NA; v_call: TRBV5-1; cdr3_nt: TGCGCCAGCAGCTTGTCTCTCGGCGGGGGGAATTCACCCCTCCACTTT; cdr3_aa: CASSLSLGGGNSPLHF
clone_size: NA; j_call: TRBJ2-7; d_call: NA; v_call: TRBV29-1; cdr3_nt: TGCAGCGTTGGTTGGGGATACGAGCAGTACTTC; cdr3_aa: CSVGWGYEQYF
clone_size: many; j_call: TRBJ2-5; d_call: NA; v_call: TRBV6-1; cdr3_nt: TGTGCCAGCAGTGAAGAGGCAGCCGTCTTGGCCCAGTACTTC; cdr3_aa: CASSEEAAVLAQYF
clone_size: NA; j_call: TRBJ1-6; d_call: NA; v_call: TRBV6-1; cdr3_nt: TGTGCCAGCAGTGAACCCCCGGGCAGGGTTAATTCACCCCTCCACTTT; cdr3_aa: CASSEPPGRVNSPLHF
clone_size: many; j_call: TRBJ1-5; d_call: NA; v_call: TRBV12-3/TRBV12-4; cdr3_nt: TGTGCCGCCTCAACAGGTGGATTTCAGCCCCAGCATTTT; cdr3_aa: CAASTGGFQPQHF
clone_size: many; j_call: TRBJ2-3; d_call: TRBD1; v_call: TRBV4-1; cdr3_nt: TGCGCCAGCAGTCCTCCGGGACAGAACACAGATACGCAGTATTTT; cdr3_aa: CASSPPGQNTDTQYF
clone_size: NA; j_call: TRBJ1-1; d_call: NA; v_call: TRBV19; cdr3_nt: TGTGCCAGTATGGCACCGAACACTGAAGCTTTCTTT; cdr3_aa: CASMAPNTEAFF
clone_size: few; j_call: TRBJ2-3; d_call: NA; v_call: TRBV12-3/TRBV12-4; cdr3_nt: TGTGCCAGCAGTTTAGGTTCCGGGTCCACAGATACGCAGTATTTT; cdr3_aa: CASSLGSGSTDTQYF
clone_size: many; j_call: TRBJ1-5; d_call: NA; v_call: TRBV7-2; cdr3_nt: TGTGCCAGCAGCTTAGACGCCCGGGGGGGTTATAGCAATCAGCCCCAGCATTTT; cdr3_aa: CASSLDARGGYSNQPQHF
clone_size: few; j_call: TRBJ1-1; d_call: NA; v_call: TRBV2; cdr3_nt: TGTGCCAGCGCGTGGGACGGCGTGAACACTGAAGCTTTCTTT; cdr3_aa: CASAWDGVNTEAFF
clone_size: many; j_call: TRBJ2-2; d_call: NA; v_call: TRBV12-3/TRBV12-4; cdr3_nt: TGTGCCAGCAGTTTTTCTGTGCCCGGGGAGCTGTTTTTT; cdr3_aa: CASSFSVPGELFF
clone_size: many; j_call: TRBJ2-3; d_call: TRBD1; v_call: TRBV7-6; cdr3_nt: TGTGCCAGCAGCTTTAAGACAGGGGCCACAGATACGCAGTATTTT; cdr3_aa: CASSFKTGATDTQYF
clone_size: few; j_call: TRBJ1-1; d_call: NA; v_call: TRBV29-1; cdr3_nt: TGCAGCGTTGGGACACAGGGAGGCTCTGAAGCTTTCTTT; cdr3_aa: CSVGTQGGSEAFF